Following are 28 T cell receptor beta chains from one sample sequenced in a study of cytomegalovirus exposure and HLA in healthy donors. PCR employed 60 Vbeta and 13 Jbeta primers. Sequencing used immunoSEQ multiplex PCR; TCRdb keeps in-frame clones, though not all of them. The sample has over 100,000 clones, and its top ten clones hold 1.5% to 2%. Sequencing was performed on PBMCs. The receptors were gathered from a woman in her 40s in good health and CMV-seropositive.

The V call is TRBV5-4, the J call TRBJ2-7, with 10 bases fitting TRBD2. From germline, CDR1 is SGHNT and CDR2 YYREEE (reference sequence). The CDR3 has 15 residues. Trimming cost V 4 bases and J 5 bases; bases outside gene matches: 9. The CDR3 DNA reads TGTGCCAGCAGCAAACTAGCGGGGAGAAACGACGAGCAGTACTTC. It codes for CASSKLAGRNDEQYF.

The V and J genes are TRBV5-1 and TRBJ2-1; 11 nucleotides align to TRBD2. V was clipped by 1 base and J by 8 bases; unmatched bases: 2. Germline V lookup: CDR1 SGHRS, CDR2 YFSETQ. This CDR3 is built from 14 residues. CDR3 sequence (DNA): TGCGCCAGCAGCTTGACTAGCGGGAGTTATGAGCAGTTCTTC. It translates to CASSLTSGSYEQFF.

This chain connects TRBV2 to TRBJ2-7; tentatively, D is TRBD1 (6 bases). V lost 3 bases and J 5 bases, leaving 23 bases between the germline ends. Germline V gene lookup returns CDR1 SNHLY and CDR2 FYNNEI. This CDR3 is 17 amino acids long. The CDR3, as DNA: TGTGCCAGCAGTGAGGTTAGGTTGGGGGCGGAGGACGACGAGCAGTACTTC. Amino acid sequence: CASSEVRLGAEDDEQYF.

The gene calls are TRBV9 and TRBJ1-1; D remains ambiguous. Germline CDR1 reads SGDLS; CDR2 reads YYNGEE. Between the trimmed V and J ends, which lost 2 bases and 4 bases, there was a span of 24 bases. The CDR3 length is 18 residues. As DNA, the CDR3 is TGTGCCAGCAGCGTTTCTCCCGGGGATAGGGTGCGAGGCACTGAAGCTTTCTTT. It specifies CASSVSPGDRVRGTEAFF.

The rearrangement joins TRBV28 to TRBJ1-1, with D perhaps TRBD1 (5 bases). The CDR3 length is 14 residues. Germline loops: CDR1 MDHEN, CDR2 SYDVKM. The V end was cut by 3 bases, the J end by 7 bases, with 15 bases between. The CDR3 is CASSLSLRGYEAFF. CDR3 sequence (DNA): TGTGCCAGCAGTTTGTCCCTTCGGGGGTATGAAGCTTTCTTT.

The chain couples TRBV9 to TRBJ2-2, with 8 bases matching TRBD2. CDR1 SGDLS and CDR2 YYNGEE come from the germline V gene. Trimming at V came to 5 bases and at J to 6 bases, leaving 6 bases not matched to a gene. This CDR3 is 14 amino acids long. The CDR3 spells CASRQLAGPGELFF. CDR3 sequence (DNA): TGTGCCAGCAGACAATTAGCGGGACCCGGGGAGCTGTTTTTT.

The chain recombines TRBV4-1 with TRBJ2-3; TRBD2 matches 8 bases. Per germline, CDR1 MGHRA and CDR2 YSYEKL. The CDR3 has 15 residues. V was clipped by 3 bases and J by 6 bases; unmatched bases: 8. CDR3 loop: CASSQSGSASDTQYF. For the CDR3, the DNA is TGCGCCAGCAGCCAGAGCGGGAGTGCCTCTGATACGCAGTATTTT.

CDR3 nucleotide sequence: TGTGCCAGTAGTATCACCAGGCGTCGCAGGGAAAATCAGCCCCAGCATTTT. As protein: CASSITRRRRENQPQHF. This sequence joins TRBV19 and TRBJ1-5; tentative D call: TRBD1 (5 bases). This CDR3 is 17 amino acids long. V was trimmed by 3 bases and J by 4 bases, leaving 19 bases between them. In germline, CDR1 is LNHDA, CDR2 SQIVND (reference sequence).

The gene calls are TRBV7-6 and TRBJ2-7; a weak D match, TRBD1 (6 bases). CDR3 size: 15 residues. The germline gives CDR1 SGHVS, CDR2 FNYEAQ. V lost 1 base and J 4 bases, leaving 14 bases between the germline ends. This chain's CDR3 is CASSLEGGFRYEQYF. The DNA for the CDR3 is TGTGCCAGCAGCTTAGAAGGGGGTTTCAGGTACGAGCAGTACTTC.

The V call is TRBV28, the J call TRBJ2-5, with a possible D match to TRBD2 (5 bases). The DNA end lines up better with TRBJ2-7; the J call may be wrong. Germline-derived CDR1 and CDR2 are MDHEN and SYDVKM. The CDR3 is 15 residues long. The CDR3 bases are TGTGCCAGCAGCCCCCGGACTTTAAGCTCCTACGAGCAGTACTTC. It specifies CASSPRTLSSYEQYF.

This chain uses TRBV7-9 with TRBJ2-1, with TRBD1 as a possible D gene (6 bases). The germline V gene encodes CDR1 SEHNR and CDR2 FQNEAQ (reference sequence). The CDR3 runs to 17 residues. Trimming cost V 5 bases and J 5 bases, with 22 bases left between them. CDR3 DNA: TGTGCCAGCAGCCGAGGGGATTACAGGGTAAATGACAATGAGCAGTTCTTC. It codes for CASSRGDYRVNDNEQFF.

This sequence joins TRBV12-5 and TRBJ2-3, with TRBD2 matching 10 bases. This CDR3 is 17 amino acids long. The V gene end was trimmed by 0 bases and the J gene end by 7 bases; junction bases not matched to a gene: 10. Per germline, CDR1 LGHNT and CDR2 FRNRAP. The CDR3 is CASGLVPGTSVRNTQYF. The DNA for the CDR3 is TGTGCTAGTGGTTTGGTCCCAGGGACTAGCGTAAGGAATACGCAGTATTTT. The whole variable domain, filled in from reference TRBV12-5 and TRBJ2-3, reads DARVTQTPRHKVTEMGQEVTMRCQPILGHNTVFWYRQTMMQGLELLAYFRNRAPLDDSGMPKDRFSAEMPDATLATLKIQPSEPRDSAVYFCASGLVPGTSVRNTQYFGPGTRLTVL.

This chain connects TRBV5-4 to TRBJ1-2, with 9 nucleotides matching TRBD1. Germline V gives CDR1 SGHNT, CDR2 YYREEE (reference sequence). The CDR3 runs 13 residues. V shed 4 bases, J shed 4 bases, and the junction held 2 bases outside the gene matches. The DNA of the CDR3 is TGTGCCAGCAGCCCGGACAGGGGCTATGGCTACACCTTC. This encodes CASSPDRGYGYTF.

The chain carries TRBV5-6 and TRBJ2-3; the D gene is possibly TRBD2 (5 bases). CDR3 length: 16 residues. V lost 0 bases to trimming and J lost 0 bases, with 11 bases between them. Germline V gene lookup returns CDR1 SGHDT and CDR2 YYEEEE. This CDR3 is CASSLASGMSTDTQYF. CDR3 DNA sequence: TGTGCCAGCAGCTTGGCCTCGGGGATGAGCACAGATACGCAGTATTTT.

The gene calls are TRBV6-6 and TRBJ1-6; D is perhaps TRBD1 (6 bases). From germline, CDR1 is MNHNY and CDR2 SVGAGI (reference sequence). The CDR3 runs to 16 residues. V gave up 9 bases and J gave up 0 bases, with 15 bases separating them. The CDR3 nucleotides read TGTGCCAGTCGAAAGGACAGCAGCTCCTATAATTCACCCCTCCACTTT. Its translation is CASRKDSSSYNSPLHF.

This chain joins TRBV27 and TRBJ1-5; D gene uncertain. The CDR3 length is 14 residues. The germline V gene encodes CDR1 MNHEY and CDR2 SMNVEV (reference sequence). Trimming left V 3 bases short and J 7 bases short, with 13 bases between. This CDR3 is CASSFGHEVQPQHF. The CDR3 DNA reads as TGTGCCAGCAGTTTCGGTCACGAGGTACAGCCCCAGCATTTT.

The chain recombines TRBV7-9 with TRBJ2-3; TRBD2 aligns across 11 bases. Germline V gene data show CDR1 as SEHNR and CDR2 as FQNEAQ (reference sequence). After removal of 3 bases from V and 3 bases from J, the junction contained 2 bases not matched to a gene. CDR3 length: 15 amino acids. CDR3 region: CASSFTSGSTDTQYF. CDR3 nucleotides: TGTGCCAGCAGCTTCACTAGCGGGAGTACAGATACGCAGTATTTT.

The chain is built from TRBV18 and TRBJ2-3, with a weak D call TRBD1 (6 bases). Germline CDR1 and CDR2: KGHSH and LQKENI. The CDR3 consists of 18 residues. With 5 bases removed from V and 0 bases from J, the gap between germline ends came to 21 bases. In DNA, the CDR3 is TGTGCCAGCTCATCGCGACTTACCGGGACATCCAGCACAGATACGCAGTATTTT. Amino acids: CASSSRLTGTSSTDTQYF.

The chain couples TRBV7-8 to TRBJ2-5; 7 bases are shared with TRBD2. The CDR3 extends over 13 amino acids. From germline, CDR1 is SGHVS and CDR2 FQNEAQ. Trimming took 8 bases from V and 4 from J; bases not matched to a gene: 7. CDR3 DNA: TGTGCCAGCGACTCAGGGAGGGGAGAGACCCAGTACTTC. Amino acid sequence: CASDSGRGETQYF.

The J gene is TRBJ2-1, the V gene TRBV5-1; TRBD2 aligns across 14 bases. V lost 3 bases to trimming and J lost 4 bases; unmatched junction nucleotides: 6. This CDR3 has 17 residues. Germline V lookup: CDR1 SGHRS, CDR2 YFSETQ. CDR3 DNA sequence: TGCGCCAGCAGCTCGGGACTAGCGGGAGTTGGATACAATGAGCAGTTCTTC. It yields the protein CASSSGLAGVGYNEQFF.

The V and J genes are TRBV27 and TRBJ2-3, with 7 bases fitting TRBD1. J gave up 8 bases and V 3 bases, and 8 bases lay outside the gene matches. Per germline, CDR1 MNHEY and CDR2 SMNVEV (reference sequence). There are 14 residues in the CDR3. This chain's CDR3 is CASSFVRGYGTQYF. CDR3 nucleotide sequence: TGTGCCAGCAGTTTTGTCAGGGGGTATGGTACGCAGTATTTT.

This rearrangement joins TRBV18 to TRBJ2-5; 12 positions match TRBD2. Germline trimming cut 3 bases from V and 5 bases from J; bases unmatched to any gene: 7. The CDR3 loop spans 16 amino acids. Germline V gene lookup returns CDR1 KGHSH and CDR2 LQKENI. The CDR3 region is CASSPSTSGRGETQYF. In DNA, the CDR3 is TGTGCCAGCTCACCCTCGACTAGCGGGAGAGGGGAGACCCAGTACTTC.

The chain employs TRBV5-4 and TRBJ2-7, with 8 nucleotides matching TRBD1. In germline, CDR1 is SGHNT, CDR2 YYREEE (reference sequence). The junction had 14 bases not matched to a gene; V was cut back by 5 bases and J by 4 bases. The CDR3 has 16 amino acids. The CDR3 DNA sequence: TGTGCCAGCAGTTCTGCTGGACAGGGTGGGTTGTACGAGCAGTACTTC. This encodes CASSSAGQGGLYEQYF.

The genes are TRBV13 and TRBJ2-5; 7 bases map to TRBD1. With V trimmed by 5 bases and J by 2 bases, 2 bases remained unmatched. The CDR3 sequence is 13 residues long. Germline V gene data show CDR1 as PRHDT and CDR2 as FYEKMQ (reference sequence). CDR3 sequence: CASSRDRQETQYF. The DNA of the CDR3 is TGTGCCAGCAGCCGGGACAGACAAGAGACCCAGTACTTC.

The chain combines TRBV7-9 with TRBJ2-5; 11 bases align to TRBD1. The J call may not be correct, given that the DNA end is closer to TRBJ2-7. Germline CDR1 reads SEHNR; CDR2 reads FQNEAQ (reference sequence). The length of the CDR3 is 14 residues. Here the CDR3 reads CASSRDRGTYEQYF. The CDR3, as DNA: TGTGCCAGCAGCCGGGACAGGGGGACCTACGAGCAGTACTTC.

The chain employs TRBV9 and TRBJ2-2; no clear D gene. V lost 2 bases to trimming and J lost 3 bases, with 8 bases between them. The CDR3 covers 14 residues. CDR1 and CDR2 (germline): SGDLS, YYNGEE. The CDR3 nucleotides read TGTGCCAGCAGCGTCAGTGTTGACACCGGGGAGCTGTTTTTT. This encodes CASSVSVDTGELFF.

J is TRBJ1-2 and V is TRBV15; 7 bases align to TRBD1. Germline V CDR1 and CDR2: LNHNV, YYDKDF (reference sequence). The CDR3 runs 16 residues. V lost 5 bases and J lost 1; bases outside the gene matches: 10. DNA for the CDR3: TGTGCCACCAGCCCGAGGGGGACAGACTTTAACTATGGCTACACCTTC. Amino acids: CATSPRGTDFNYGYTF.

The V gene is TRBV11-3, the J gene TRBJ2-7; 12 bases are shared with TRBD2. Germline CDR1 and CDR2: SGHNT and YENEEA. The CDR3 extends over 15 amino acids. The ends lost 4 bases at V and 3 bases at J; junction bases unmatched: 4. DNA of the CDR3: TGTGCCAGCAGCTCAGGACTAGCGGGGAACTACGAGCAGTACTTC. This codes for CASSSGLAGNYEQYF.